The T cell receptor beta chain described here comes from a study of blood T cells in healthy people across ages. Whole-study findings and limits: The recorded TCR beta diversity per million T cells decreased in a roughly linear manner with age.

The CDR3 sequence is 14 residues long. With 9 bases removed from V and 7 bases from J, the gap between germline ends came to 21 bases. CDR1 and CDR2 from the germline V gene are MDHEN and SYDVKM. Primed by a sample-barcoded 5' primer and a J-beta primer mix, a second PCR proceeded for roughly 7 to 11 cycles. One entry per CDR3 protein results from TCRdb running MiXCR on the 5' RACE reads. The sample lists around 990,000 distinct CDR3 sequences; around 25% were seen once. Isolated per sample were at least 7 million PBMCs. This clonotype was seen a handful of times. Its antigen is unknown. This same sample was also taken into another study, of T cells of mothers and their children.

The sequencing sample was made of blood. The TCR sequence derives from a girl aged 2 to 9 in good health. The rearrangement uses TRBV28 and TRBJ1-2, with TRBD1 as a possible D gene (6 bases). CDR3 bases: TGTGCCAGTCGGGGGGGCGCGGACCAACGTGGCTACACCTTC. This translates into CASRGGADQRGYTF.